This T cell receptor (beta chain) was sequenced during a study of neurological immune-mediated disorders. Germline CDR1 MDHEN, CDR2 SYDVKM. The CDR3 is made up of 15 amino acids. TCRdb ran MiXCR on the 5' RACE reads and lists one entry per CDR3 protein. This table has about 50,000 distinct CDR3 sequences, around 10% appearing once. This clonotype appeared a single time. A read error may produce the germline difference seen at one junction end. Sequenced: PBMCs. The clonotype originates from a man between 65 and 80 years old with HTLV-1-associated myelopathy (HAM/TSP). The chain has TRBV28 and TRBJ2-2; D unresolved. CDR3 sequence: CVSPAPPGNTGELFF. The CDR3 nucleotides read TGTGTCAGCCCGGCTCCCCCAGGGAACACCGGGGAGCTGTTTTTT.